The entry that follows covers one T cell receptor beta chain sequence. The record originates from a study of blood T cell repertoires in COVID-19. Trimming removed 6 bases from V and 4 bases from J; junction bases left unmatched: 9. The CDR3 sequence is 15 residues long. Germline V gene data show CDR1 as SNHLY and CDR2 as FYNNEI. TCRdb's copy holds only in-frame clones and misses some; the assay was immunoSEQ multiplex PCR. The sample has approximately 450,000 clones, nearly 90% seen once. The receptor was derived from a woman younger than 35 with acute COVID-19. The sequencing input was PBMCs or T cells enriched from blood (not recorded which). The chain combines TRBV2 with TRBJ1-2; 9 positions match TRBD1. The CDR3 nucleotides are TGTGCCAGCAGCGATCAGGGACAGGGTGGCTATGGCTACACCTTC. This sequence encodes CASSDQGQGGYGYTF.